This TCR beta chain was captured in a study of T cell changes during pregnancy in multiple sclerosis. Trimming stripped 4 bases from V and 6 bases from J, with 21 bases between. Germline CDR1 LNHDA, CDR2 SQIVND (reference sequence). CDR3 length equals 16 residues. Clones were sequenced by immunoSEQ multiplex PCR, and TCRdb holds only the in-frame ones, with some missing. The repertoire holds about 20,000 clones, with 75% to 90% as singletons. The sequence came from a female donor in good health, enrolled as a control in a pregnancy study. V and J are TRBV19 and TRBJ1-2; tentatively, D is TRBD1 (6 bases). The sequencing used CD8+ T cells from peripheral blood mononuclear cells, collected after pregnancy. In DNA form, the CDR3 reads TGTGCCAGTAGTACCTCAGGGACATATCAAGACGATGGCTACACCTTC. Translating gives CASSTSGTYQDDGYTF. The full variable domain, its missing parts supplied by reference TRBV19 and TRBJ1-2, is DGGITQSPKYLFRKEGQNVTLSCEQNLNHDAMYWYRQDPGQGLRLIYYSQIVNDFQKGDIAEGYSVSREKKESFPLTVTSAQKNPTAFYLCASSTSGTYQDDGYTFGSGTRLTVV.